The clone carrying this TCR beta chain appeared a single time. Antigen unknown. The table came from immunoSEQ multiplex PCR; TCRdb's copy has only in-frame clones and leaves some out. The data show roughly 120,000 clones, roughly nine tenths seen once. The sample comes from a study of graft-versus-host responses after intestinal transplantation. Study-level findings and limits: Levels of circulating GvH clones at their peak were associated with early post-transplant HvG declines.

The input for sequencing was unstimulated CD4+ T cells sorted from spleen or lymph node cells, taken before intestinal transplant. This TCR was sampled from a human donor who received an intestinal transplant.

For the CDR3, the DNA is TGTGCCAGCAGCTTATCAGGGGGCGCCTCCTATGGCTACACCTTC. This translates into CASSLSGGASYGYTF. The V gene is TRBV7-9, the J gene TRBJ1-2; TRBD1 aligns across 8 bases. From germline, CDR1 is SEHNR and CDR2 FQNEAQ (reference sequence). J was trimmed by 4 bases and V by 2 bases; bases with no gene match: 6. The CDR3 is 15 residues long.